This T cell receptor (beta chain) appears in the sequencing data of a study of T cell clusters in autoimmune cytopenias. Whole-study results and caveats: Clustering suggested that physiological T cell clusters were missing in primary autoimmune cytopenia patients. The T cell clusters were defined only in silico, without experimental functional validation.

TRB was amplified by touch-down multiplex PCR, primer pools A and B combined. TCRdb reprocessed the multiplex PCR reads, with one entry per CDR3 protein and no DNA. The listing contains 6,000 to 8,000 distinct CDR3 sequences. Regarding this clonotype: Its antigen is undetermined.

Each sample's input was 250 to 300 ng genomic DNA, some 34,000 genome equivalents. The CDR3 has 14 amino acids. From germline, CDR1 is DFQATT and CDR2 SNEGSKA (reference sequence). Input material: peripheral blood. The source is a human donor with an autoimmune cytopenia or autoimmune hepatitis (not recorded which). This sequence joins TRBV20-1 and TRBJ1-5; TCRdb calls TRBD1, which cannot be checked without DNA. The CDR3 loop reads CSAHDRGSNQPQHF.